A single sample is the source of the 22 T cell receptor beta chains below, sequenced in a study of control samples from healthy donors and cancer patients. Assay used: immunoSEQ multiplex PCR; TCRdb lists only in-frame clones, some missing. The sample lists around 100,000 clones, 90% occurring once. The specimen sequenced was blood. These receptors all stem from a woman between 18 and 30 years old in good health.

The rearrangement joins TRBV13 to TRBJ2-3; D is perhaps TRBD2 (5 bases). V lost 4 bases to trimming and J lost 3 bases, with 14 bases between them. The germline CDR1 and CDR2 sequences are PRHDT and FYEKMQ (reference sequence). CDR3 length equals 15 residues. In DNA, the CDR3 is TGTGCCAGCAGCTCGACTACACCTTGGACAGATACGCAGTATTTT. Its protein product is CASSSTTPWTDTQYF.

The chain couples TRBV9 to TRBJ1-5; the D gene is possibly TRBD1 (5 bases). The germline V and J ends were trimmed by 4 bases and 2 bases, with 7 bases remaining between them. This CDR3 comprises 13 residues. Germline CDR1 reads SGDLS; CDR2 reads YYNGEE. In DNA, the CDR3 is TGTGCCAGCAGCCGGGACGGCAATCAGCCCCAGCATTTT. It encodes CASSRDGNQPQHF.

The V call is TRBV3-1 (or the pseudogene TRBV3-2), the J call TRBJ2-2; possibly TRBD2 for D (5 bases). V dropped 1 base and J dropped 6 bases, with 15 bases sitting between them. Germline V gene lookup returns CDR1 LGHDT and CDR2 YNNKEL (reference sequence). The CDR3 sequence is 16 residues long. CDR3 protein: CASSQGTSPLAGELFF. In nucleotides, the CDR3 is TGTGCCAGCAGCCAAGGGACTTCCCCCTTAGCCGGGGAGCTGTTTTTT.

J is TRBJ1-1 and V is TRBV5-6; D is perhaps TRBD1 (6 bases). Germline V CDR1 and CDR2: SGHDT, YYEEEE. Trimming removed 2 bases at V and 6 bases at J, with 8 bases between. This CDR3 is 12 amino acids long. The CDR3 is CASSFGQSEAFF. The CDR3 bases are TGTGCCAGCAGCTTTGGACAGTCTGAAGCTTTCTTT.

V is TRBV3-1 (or the pseudogene TRBV3-2) and J is TRBJ2-4, with a possible D match to TRBD1 (6 bases). Trimming took off 1 base at V and 2 bases at J, with 12 bases between the two ends. Germline V lookup: CDR1 LGHDT, CDR2 YNNKEL (reference sequence). The CDR3 runs 16 residues. The CDR3 coding sequence is TGTGCCAGCAGCCAAGGAACAGGGAGTTCCAAAAACATTCAGTACTTC. It codes for CASSQGTGSSKNIQYF.

This rearrangement joins TRBV11-2 to TRBJ1-4; TRBD1 is a possible D gene (6 bases). The germline V gene encodes CDR1 SGHAT and CDR2 FQNNGV. With 0 bases removed from V and 7 bases from J, the gap between germline ends came to 12 bases. This CDR3 is 15 amino acids long. The CDR3 loop is CASSLEGGGREKLFF. Written as DNA, the CDR3 is TGTGCCAGCAGCTTAGAAGGGGGGGGCCGTGAAAAACTGTTTTTT.

The rearrangement links TRBV5-5 to TRBJ1-4; no firm D call. The CDR3 spans 14 residues. The V and J ends lost 0 bases and 4 bases respectively, with 7 bases between them. Germline V gene data show CDR1 as SGHKS and CDR2 as YYEKEE (reference sequence). The CDR3 here is CASSLAVLNEKLFF. In DNA form, the CDR3 reads TGTGCCAGCAGCTTGGCGGTTCTTAATGAAAAACTGTTTTTT.

The chain links TRBV27 to TRBJ2-3, with D possibly TRBD2 on 6 matching bases. In germline, CDR1 is MNHEY, CDR2 SMNVEV (reference sequence). This CDR3 region has 16 residues. Trimming removed 7 bases from V and 2 bases from J, with 19 bases in between. The CDR3 bases are TGTGCCAGCACCCCCGGGGGTCCAGTACCCACAGATACGCAGTATTTT. It specifies CASTPGGPVPTDTQYF.

The chain recombines TRBV27 with TRBJ1-4; D gene unclear. V dropped 6 bases and J dropped 7 bases, with 21 bases sitting between them. This CDR3 region has 16 residues. Germline CDR1 MNHEY, CDR2 SMNVEV (reference sequence). As DNA, the CDR3 is TGTGCCAGCAGCCCCTTAACAAGAGGATTGATTGAAAAACTGTTTTTT. It translates to CASSPLTRGLIEKLFF.

J is TRBJ1-1 and V is TRBV7-9; D possibly corresponds to TRBD1 (5 bases). Germline CDR1 SEHNR, CDR2 FQNEAQ (reference sequence). The CDR3 is 13 amino acids. The V and J ends lost 5 bases and 1 base respectively, with 8 bases between them. The CDR3 DNA sequence: TGTGCCAGCAGCCGGGGCAGGAACACTGAAGCTTTCTTT. Its translation is CASSRGRNTEAFF.

The chain employs TRBV2 and TRBJ2-1, with 9 bases identical to TRBD1. Per the germline V gene, CDR1 is SNHLY and CDR2 is FYNNEI. J lost 2 bases, V lost 5 bases, and 1 base had no gene match. This CDR3 is 14 amino acids long. For the CDR3, the DNA is TGTGCCAGCAGTCGGGACAGGGCCTACAATGAGCAGTTCTTC. It is translated as CASSRDRAYNEQFF.

This chain uses TRBV11-1 with TRBJ2-7; the D gene could be TRBD1 or TRBD2 (6 bases each). Per germline, CDR1 SGHAT and CDR2 FQDESV (reference sequence). CDR3 length: 14 residues. The V end was cut by 3 bases, the J end by 6 bases, with 15 bases between. The CDR3: CASSFAGGRREQYF. The CDR3, as DNA: TGTGCCAGCAGCTTCGCCGGGGGCCGCCGCGAGCAGTACTTC.

This clone was observed a single time. This chain joins TRBV9 and TRBJ2-3; TRBD2 matches at 7 bases. The CDR3 contains 13 residues. J gave up 3 bases and V 3 bases, and 1 base lay outside the gene matches. The germline V gene has CDR1 SGDLS and CDR2 YYNGEE. The DNA for the CDR3 is TGTGCCAGCAGCGCGGGGGGAACAGATACGCAGTATTTT. Translated, it gives CASSAGGTDTQYF.

This chain connects TRBV19 to TRBJ1-1, with TRBD1 identical over 7 bases. V was clipped by 9 bases and J by 7 bases; unmatched bases: 17. The CDR3 is made up of 15 amino acids. From germline, CDR1 is LNHDA and CDR2 SQIVND (reference sequence). In DNA, the CDR3 is TGTGCCAGAAAGGGGGAACAGGGGTCCGACAATGAAGCTTTCTTT. Residues: CARKGEQGSDNEAFF.

The genes are TRBV5-3 and TRBJ2-7, with 9 nucleotides matching TRBD1. TRBV5-3 is flagged as an ORF with uncertain function. The V gene end was trimmed by 2 bases and the J gene end by 4 bases; junction bases not matched to a gene: 22. This CDR3 is 20 amino acids long. The CDR3 sequence is CARSFSSRDRDTPGLYEQYF. The CDR3 DNA reads TGTGCCAGAAGCTTCTCGTCTCGGGACAGGGATACCCCAGGGCTGTACGAGCAGTACTTC.

The chain carries TRBV7-9 and TRBJ2-1, with 13 bases lining up with TRBD2. Per the germline V gene, CDR1 is SEHNR and CDR2 is FQNEAQ (reference sequence). After removal of 5 bases from V and 5 bases from J, the junction contained 3 bases not matched to a gene. CDR3 length equals 15 residues. The CDR3 sequence: CASSPGTSGDNEQFF. Written as DNA, the CDR3 is TGTGCCAGCAGCCCAGGGACTAGCGGGGACAATGAGCAGTTCTTC. Full variable domain (rest looked up from reference TRBV7-9 and TRBJ2-1): DTGVSQNPRHKITKRGQNVTFRCDPISEHNRLYWYRQTLGQGPEFLTYFQNEAQLEKSRLLSDRFSAERPKGSFSTLEIQRTEQGDSAMYLCASSPGTSGDNEQFFGPGTRLTVL.

This sequence joins TRBV7-9 and TRBJ1-1; D possibly corresponds to TRBD1 (5 bases). Deletions cut 3 bases from V and 1 base from J, with 9 bases between. The CDR3 has 14 amino acids. In germline, CDR1 is SEHNR, CDR2 FQNEAQ (reference sequence). The DNA of the CDR3 is TGTGCCAGCAGCTTTCAGGGTTCGAACACTGAAGCTTTCTTT. Protein sequence: CASSFQGSNTEAFF.

J is TRBJ2-7 and V is TRBV18; TRBD1 agrees at 7 bases. CDR1 KGHSH and CDR2 LQKENI come from the germline V gene. The CDR3 length is 15 residues. J was trimmed by 3 bases and V by 0 bases; bases with no gene match: 5. CDR3 sequence: CASSPPDRVHYEQYF. The CDR3 DNA reads as TGTGCCAGCTCACCACCCGACAGGGTCCACTACGAGCAGTACTTC.

This chain connects TRBV11-2 to TRBJ1-1; possible D gene TRBD1, 5 bases. Germline V gene sequence: CDR1 SGHAT, CDR2 FQNNGV. V gave up 2 bases and J gave up 7 bases, with 8 bases separating them. The CDR3 runs 12 residues. The CDR3 reads CASSLPTGEAFF. The CDR3 DNA reads as TGTGCCAGCAGCTTACCTACAGGTGAAGCTTTCTTT.

The V and J genes are TRBV18 and TRBJ2-1; TRBD1 aligns across 7 bases. Germline V gene sequence: CDR1 KGHSH, CDR2 LQKENI. The CDR3 totals 14 residues. Losses at the gene ends were 3 bases for V and 7 bases for J; bases not matched to a gene: 6. The CDR3 spells CASSPGTARNEQFF. The CDR3 coding sequence is TGTGCCAGCTCACCTGGGACAGCAAGGAATGAGCAGTTCTTC.

The chain carries TRBV7-2 and TRBJ2-5; tentative D call: TRBD2 (5 bases). Germline V lookup: CDR1 SGHTA, CDR2 FQGNSA. The V gene lost 7 bases and the J gene lost 5 bases, with 20 bases spanning the gap. The CDR3 totals 15 residues. The CDR3 here is CASTPSGRRWETQYF. The CDR3 DNA reads TGTGCCAGCACCCCATCGGGAAGAAGGTGGGAGACCCAGTACTTC.

Worth noting for this clone: Other nucleotide sequences from this sample produce the same CDR3. The gene calls are TRBV18 and TRBJ2-1; 9 nucleotides match TRBD2. CDR3 length: 16 residues. The J segment lost 4 bases and the V segment lost 0 bases, leaving 4 bases of the junction unmatched. Germline V gene sequence: CDR1 KGHSH, CDR2 LQKENI. CDR3 DNA sequence: TGTGCCAGCTCACCACCGAGCAGCGGGGGGTACAATGAGCAGTTCTTC. Translated: CASSPPSSGGYNEQFF.